One sample yielded the 30 T cell receptor beta chains listed below, sequenced in a study of CD8+ T cells in alopecia areata. TCR sequencing used cDNA made by reverse transcription of extracted RNA. TCRdb's copy holds only in-frame clones and misses some; the assay was immunoSEQ multiplex PCR. There are 200,000 to 250,000 clones in the sample; 30% to 40% occur only once, and almost 0.5% lies in the top ten. Described treatment: oral pan-JAK inhibitor, 5-10 mg twice daily. The input for sequencing was CD4+ T cells sorted from blood, taken between weeks 30 and 35, from a patient treated with tofacitinib. The receptors shown here come from a human donor with alopecia areata.

The chain carries TRBV19 and TRBJ1-1; 8 positions agree with TRBD1. The CDR3 sequence is 13 residues long. Germline V lookup: CDR1 LNHDA, CDR2 SQIVND (reference sequence). Trimming removed 8 bases from V and 2 bases from J; junction bases left unmatched: 4. CDR3 nucleotides: TGTGCCAGTTATGGACAGGGCAACACTGAAGCTTTCTTT. This sequence encodes CASYGQGNTEAFF. Filled out from reference TRBV19 and TRBJ1-1, the complete variable domain reads DGGITQSPKYLFRKEGQNVTLSCEQNLNHDAMYWYRQDPGQGLRLIYYSQIVNDFQKGDIAEGYSVSREKKESFPLTVTSAQKNPTAFYLCASYGQGNTEAFFGQGTRLTVV.

CDR3 DNA: TGTGCCAGCAGCTCCCGGTCGGCCCTAAGCACAGATACGCAGTATTTT. Its translation is CASSSRSALSTDTQYF. The chain recombines TRBV7-8 with TRBJ2-3; D not resolved. V was shortened by 4 bases and J by 0 bases, with 14 bases between the two germline ends. The CDR3 runs to 16 residues. Germline-derived CDR1 and CDR2 are SGHVS and FQNEAQ.

This clone was seen only a few times. V and J are TRBV2 and TRBJ1-1, with D perhaps TRBD1 (5 bases). Trimming shortened V by 1 base and J by 1 base, and 7 bases separated the two germline ends. The CDR3 is 14 amino acids. The germline gives CDR1 SNHLY, CDR2 FYNNEI. Written as DNA, the CDR3 is TGTGCCAGCAGTGAAGAGGGACGGAACACTGAAGCTTTCTTT. Protein sequence: CASSEEGRNTEAFF.

The rearrangement uses TRBV27 and TRBJ2-6; no reliable D call. Per the germline V gene, CDR1 is MNHEY and CDR2 is SMNVEV (reference sequence). V was pared by 4 bases and J by 0 bases, with 13 bases between. The CDR3 totals 17 residues. The CDR3 bases are TGTGCCAGCAGTTCTCAACTGAGGCACTCTGGGGCCAACGTCCTGACTTTC. Amino acids: CASSSQLRHSGANVLTF. The variable domain in full, with the rest retrieved from reference TRBV27 and TRBJ2-6, is EAQVTQNPRYLITVTGKKLTVTCSQNMNHEYMSWYRQDPGLGLRQIYYSMNVEVTDKGDVPEGYKVSRKEKRNFPLILESPSPNQTSLYFCASSSQLRHSGANVLTFGAGSRLTVL.

The chain carries TRBV6-1 and TRBJ1-1; D is unclear. The CDR3 contains 12 residues. Germline CDR1 reads MNHNS; CDR2 reads SASEGT. The V and J ends lost 5 bases and 0 bases respectively, with 4 bases between them. The CDR3 loop reads CASSIMNTEAFF. The CDR3 nucleotides read TGTGCCAGCAGTATCATGAACACTGAAGCTTTCTTT.

This clone was found a few times. The chain couples TRBV19 to TRBJ2-7; 7 nucleotides match TRBD1. There are 15 residues in the CDR3. Trimming cost V 5 bases and J 6 bases; bases outside gene matches: 13. Germline V gene data show CDR1 as LNHDA and CDR2 as SQIVND (reference sequence). The CDR3, as DNA: TGTGCCAGTAGTTCCCCGGGACAGAAGTTTGGCGAGCAGTACTTC. It translates to CASSSPGQKFGEQYF.

This chain joins TRBV18 and TRBJ2-7, with D perhaps matching TRBD2 (6 bases). Germline V gene data show CDR1 as KGHSH and CDR2 as LQKENI. The CDR3 consists of 13 residues. Deletions cut 3 bases from V and 3 bases from J, with 9 bases between. CDR3 sequence reads: CASSPREHYEQYF. CDR3 coding DNA: TGTGCCAGCTCACCGCGGGAACACTACGAGCAGTACTTC.

The gene calls are TRBV10-3 and TRBJ2-7, with TRBD2 matching over 8 bases. In germline, CDR1 is ENHRY, CDR2 SYGVKD. This CDR3 has 17 residues. J lost 0 bases, V lost 1 base, and 8 bases had no gene match. Here the CDR3 reads CAISEWRGDSSSYEQYF. Here the CDR3 DNA reads TGTGCCATCAGTGAGTGGCGGGGGGACTCAAGCTCCTACGAGCAGTACTTC.

The chain joins TRBV6-6 to TRBJ2-7; D not certain. There are 14 residues in the CDR3. V was shortened by 5 bases and J by 4 bases, with 15 bases between the two germline ends. Germline V gives CDR1 MNHNY, CDR2 SVGAGI (reference sequence). CDR3 sequence (DNA): TGTGCCAGCAGTCTGGGCGATGGCTGGTACGAGCAGTACTTC. Translation gives CASSLGDGWYEQYF.

This chain links TRBV11-2 with TRBJ1-3; D uncertain. Between the trimmed V and J ends, which lost 1 base and 4 bases, there was a span of 5 bases. CDR3 length: 13 residues. Looked up from germline, CDR1 is SGHAT and CDR2 is FQNNGV. The CDR3: CASSLGHGNTIYF. In DNA, the CDR3 is TGTGCCAGCAGCTTAGGCCACGGAAACACCATATATTTT. Filled out from reference TRBV11-2 and TRBJ1-3, the complete variable domain reads EAGVAQSPRYKIIEKRQSVAFWCNPISGHATLYWYQQILGQGPKLLIQFQNNGVVDDSQLPKDRFSAERLKGVDSTLKIQPAKLEDSAVYLCASSLGHGNTIYFGEGSWLTVV.

This clone occurred a few times. This rearrangement joins TRBV7-9 to TRBJ2-5, with 12 bases aligning to TRBD1. This CDR3 has 15 amino acids. V lost 5 bases and J lost 5; bases outside the gene matches: 6. Germline V gene data show CDR1 as SEHNR and CDR2 as FQNEAQ (reference sequence). The CDR3 loop is CASSPGTGGWETQYF. The CDR3 DNA reads TGTGCCAGCAGCCCAGGGACAGGGGGCTGGGAGACCCAGTACTTC.

In DNA, the CDR3 is TGTGCCAGCAGTGAGGCGGACAGGGCCTACAATGAGCAGTTCTTC. It yields the protein CASSEADRAYNEQFF. This chain connects TRBV25-1 to TRBJ2-1, with 8 bases lining up with TRBD1. The CDR3 is 15 amino acids. Germline V gene lookup returns CDR1 MGHDK and CDR2 SYGVNS. V trimming: 3 bases; J trimming: 2 bases; junction bases outside the gene matches: 3.

The V call is TRBV2, the J call TRBJ2-5; D call uncertain. Germline assignment: CDR1 SNHLY and CDR2 FYNNEI. The CDR3 is 11 amino acids. V lost 5 bases and J 6 bases, leaving 7 bases between the germline ends. This CDR3 reads CASSSKQTQYF. DNA for the CDR3: TGTGCCAGCAGTTCTAAGCAGACCCAGTACTTC.

This sequence joins TRBV6-1 and TRBJ2-1; D remains unclear. The germline V and J ends were trimmed by 3 bases and 6 bases, with 6 bases remaining between them. Germline-derived CDR1 and CDR2 are MNHNS and SASEGT. This CDR3 has 12 amino acids. This CDR3 is CASSDFRNEQFF. For the CDR3, the DNA is TGTGCCAGCAGTGATTTCCGCAATGAGCAGTTCTTC.

The chain combines TRBV30 with TRBJ2-7; TRBD1 matches at 7 bases. The trim removed 5 bases at V and 2 bases at J, leaving 12 bases unmatched. Germline CDR1 reads GTSNPN; CDR2 reads SVGIG (reference sequence). CDR3 size: 15 residues. CDR3 in DNA: TGTGCCTGGGCGAGGGGGCGGTCGTTGACCTACGAGCAGTACTTC. This gives the protein CAWARGRSLTYEQYF. Supplemented by reference TRBV30 and TRBJ2-7, the full variable domain reads SQTIHQWPATLVQPVGSPLSLECTVEGTSNPNLYWYRQAAGRGLQLLFYSVGIGQISSEVPQNLSASRPQDRQFILSSKKLLLSDSGFYLCAWARGRSLTYEQYFGPGTRLTVT.

This clone has more than one count but fewer than ten. The gene calls are TRBV7-2 and TRBJ1-3, with a weak D call TRBD1 (6 bases). CDR1 and CDR2 from the germline V gene are SGHTA and FQGNSA. V was cut by 3 bases and J by 2 bases, with 14 bases left in between. The length of the CDR3 is 16 residues. CDR3 sequence reads: CASSFQQGRPGNTIYF. Here the CDR3 DNA reads TGTGCCAGCAGCTTCCAACAGGGTAGACCTGGAAACACCATATATTTT.

This rearrangement joins TRBV7-2 to TRBJ2-4; D is unclear. The length of the CDR3 is 13 residues. V gave up 5 bases and J gave up 10 bases, with 15 bases separating them. Germline assignment: CDR1 SGHTA and CDR2 FQGNSA. The CDR3: CASSQLVGAIQYF. The CDR3 coding sequence is TGTGCCAGCAGCCAGCTGGTGGGTGCGATTCAGTACTTC.

This clone came up a few times. This chain uses TRBV6-6 with TRBJ1-5, with unresolved D. Germline lookup yields CDR1 MNHNY and CDR2 SVGAGI (reference sequence). V lost 8 bases and J 2 bases, leaving 13 bases between the germline ends. The CDR3 consists of 14 residues. In DNA, the CDR3 is TGTGCCAGCGACACCGGGCGGGGCAATCAGCCCCAGCATTTT. This encodes CASDTGRGNQPQHF.

This clone was detected only a few times. The chain couples TRBV4-1 to TRBJ2-5; possibly TRBD1 or TRBD2 for D (5 bases each). This CDR3 region has 16 residues. CDR1 is MGHRA and CDR2 is YSYEKL in the germline V gene. V was trimmed by 4 bases and J by 2 bases, leaving 17 bases between them. The CDR3 DNA reads TGCGCCAGCAGCCCCTACCGGGGACCCGAACAAGAGACCCAGTACTTC. Its translation is CASSPYRGPEQETQYF.

The chain combines TRBV5-1 with TRBJ1-2; no clear D. The CDR3 contains 12 residues. V shed 7 bases and J shed 2 bases, with 9 bases lying between them. Germline CDR1 is SGHRS and CDR2 is YFSETQ. DNA for the CDR3: TGCGCCAGCCGATCTGAGAACTATGGCTACACCTTC. This codes for CASRSENYGYTF.

The chain couples TRBV29-1 to TRBJ2-7, with a tentative D call TRBD1 (6 bases). The CDR3 sequence is 13 residues long. V was trimmed by 4 bases and J by 1 base, leaving 11 bases between them. CDR1 and CDR2 (germline): SQVTM, ANQGSEA. The CDR3 nucleotides read TGCAGCGTTGGCTTGGGGGCTTCCTACGAGCAGTACTTC. Its protein is CSVGLGASYEQYF.

V and J are TRBV30 and TRBJ1-4; no firm D call. The CDR3 runs to 11 residues. Trimming stripped 0 bases from V and 8 bases from J, with 4 bases between. Germline V gene lookup returns CDR1 GTSNPN and CDR2 SVGIG (reference sequence). As DNA, the CDR3 is TGTGCCTGGAGTGTGTGGGAAAAACTGTTTTTT. Its translation: CAWSVWEKLFF.

The chain links TRBV5-1 to TRBJ1-1; D is unclear. V was clipped by 0 bases and J by 1 base, with 7 bases between them. CDR3 length: 14 residues. Germline-derived CDR1 and CDR2 are SGHRS and YFSETQ. CDR3 region: CASSLEGPNTEAFF. DNA for the CDR3: TGCGCCAGCAGCTTGGAGGGTCCGAACACTGAAGCTTTCTTT.

The chain uses TRBV7-9 and TRBJ2-7, with TRBD1 identical over 8 bases. The CDR3 spans 13 residues. CDR1 and CDR2 (germline): SEHNR, FQNEAQ (reference sequence). The J segment lost 2 bases and the V segment lost 6 bases, leaving 3 bases of the junction unmatched. The CDR3 DNA is TGTGCCAGCAGAACGACAGGGGCCTACGAGCAGTACTTC. Its translation is CASRTTGAYEQYF.

This sequence joins TRBV2 and TRBJ2-4; a possible D gene is TRBD1 (5 bases). V was cut by 3 bases and J by 12 bases, with 12 bases left in between. The CDR3 is 12 amino acids. CDR1 and CDR2 (germline): SNHLY, FYNNEI. The CDR3 DNA reads as TGTGCCAGCAGTGATCAGGGATTAGATCAGTACTTC. Residues: CASSDQGLDQYF.

This chain uses TRBV7-9 with TRBJ2-1; D ambiguous. V lost 5 bases and J lost 8, with 10 bases in between. The length of the CDR3 is 12 residues. Germline V gene sequence: CDR1 SEHNR, CDR2 FQNEAQ (reference sequence). CDR3 DNA sequence: TGTGCCAGCAGCCCCCCGACGGATGAGCAGTTCTTC. As protein: CASSPPTDEQFF. Full variable domain (rest looked up from reference TRBV7-9 and TRBJ2-1): DTGVSQNPRHKITKRGQNVTFRCDPISEHNRLYWYRQTLGQGPEFLTYFQNEAQLEKSRLLSDRFSAERPKGSFSTLEIQRTEQGDSAMYLCASSPPTDEQFFGPGTRLTVL.

CDR3 amino acids: CSVGPTDTQYF. CDR3 in DNA: TGCAGCGTTGGTCCCACAGATACGCAGTATTTT. J is TRBJ2-3 and V is TRBV29-1; D gene ambiguous. Per the germline V gene, CDR1 is SQVTM and CDR2 is ANQGSEA. CDR3 size: 11 residues. V dropped 4 bases and J dropped 2 bases, with 4 bases sitting between them.

The rearrangement joins TRBV14 to TRBJ2-2, with 12 positions matching TRBD2. V shed 3 bases, J shed 0 bases, and the junction held 8 bases outside the gene matches. Per germline, CDR1 SGHDN and CDR2 FVKESK. The CDR3 runs to 19 residues. CDR3 DNA sequence: TGTGCCAGCAGCCAGTTACCCCTAGCGGGGGGGACGAACACCGGGGAGCTGTTTTTT. Its translation is CASSQLPLAGGTNTGELFF.

The chain joins TRBV18 to TRBJ2-3; D remains unclear. Trimming stripped 1 base from V and 0 bases from J, with 5 bases between. Per the germline V gene, CDR1 is KGHSH and CDR2 is LQKENI. The CDR3 covers 14 residues. CDR3 nucleotide sequence: TGTGCCAGCTCACCACGACGGAGCACAGATACGCAGTATTTT. Its translation is CASSPRRSTDTQYF.

The table lists this clone with a few counts. This chain uses TRBV23-1 with TRBJ1-2; D is undetermined. TRBV23-1 is given ORF status, its function remaining uncertain. This CDR3 has 13 amino acids. V gave up 6 bases and J gave up 1 base, with 9 bases separating them. DNA for the CDR3: TGCGCCAGCAGCCCGAGATGTAACTATGGCTACACCTTC. Its protein product is CASSPRCNYGYTF.